This T cell receptor beta chain was recovered during a study of cytomegalovirus exposure and HLA in healthy donors. The CDR3 consists of 13 residues. Germline CDR1 and CDR2: SQVTM and ANQGSEA. V lost 4 bases, J lost 6 bases, and 6 bases stayed unmatched. The PCR ran on 60 Vbeta and 13 Jbeta primers. Profiling relied on immunoSEQ multiplex PCR, and the TCRdb table lists in-frame clones only, not all of them. The data contain some 77,000 clones, under 85% of them seen just once; the ten biggest clones take up about 20%. V gene TRBV29-1 combines with J gene TRBJ2-3; 8 positions agree with TRBD1. The sample comprised PBMCs. This sequence was found in a woman aged 40 to 50 in good health and CMV-seropositive. For the CDR3, the DNA is TGCAGCGTTGGGAGGACAGGGCGTGATACGCAGTATTTT. Translation gives CSVGRTGRDTQYF.